This T cell receptor (beta chain) was captured in a study of CD8+CD57+ T cells in acquired aplastic anemia. The ends were cut back, 1 base at V and 5 bases at J, with 12 bases in the middle. The length of the CDR3 is 14 residues. CDR1 and CDR2 from the germline V gene are ENHRY and SYGVKD. Profiling that covered TCR beta VDJ and CDR3 relied on genomic DNA as its template. A single record per CDR3 protein comes from TCRdb applying MiXCR to the reads. The sample contains under 150,000 distinct CDR3 sequences, approximately 41% of which appear only once. Patients sequenced had flow cytometry evidence of CD8+CD57+ cell expansion.

The genes are TRBV10-3 and TRBJ2-7; the D is unclear. Input material: sorted CD4+, CD8+, or CD8+CD57+ T cells (not recorded which) from PBMCs. The sequence was collected from a human donor with aplastic anemia. The CDR3 sequence: CAISELSHGNEQYF. The CDR3 nucleotides are TGTGCCATCAGTGAGTTGTCGCATGGCAACGAGCAGTACTTC.